A selection of T cell receptor beta chains follows, all from one sample in a study of type 1 regulatory T cells. These receptors' targets are unknown. TCRdb reanalysed the reads using MiXCR and keeps one entry per CDR3 protein. This sample has about 74,000 distinct CDR3 sequences; about 69% occur once, and the top ten carry about 8%. The sample taken for sequencing was cultured T cells, either the whole culture or a sorted T cell fraction (not recorded which). The receptors stem from a human donor in good health. The CDR3 runs from the conserved cysteine through the conserved F or W. A D gene is named only where the DNA matches it firmly. Part of the rows lack a size; the others show once, few, many or a class for expanded clones.

D gene: TRBD2; J gene: TRBJ2-3; clone size: many; V gene: TRBV20-1; CDR3 protein: CSARAAGEGTDTQYF; CDR3 DNA: TGCAGTGCTAGAGCCGCGGGAGAGGGCACAGATACGCAGTATTTT
D gene: NA; J gene: TRBJ1-1; clone size: NA; V gene: TRBV18; CDR3 protein: CASSANRVGTEAFF; CDR3 DNA: TGTGCCAGCTCAGCGAACAGGGTTGGCACTGAAGCTTTCTTT
D gene: NA; J gene: TRBJ2-1; clone size: NA; V gene: TRBV6-1; CDR3 protein: CASSDSVYNEQFF; CDR3 DNA: TGTGCCAGCAGCGACAGCGTGTACAATGAGCAGTTCTTC
D gene: NA; J gene: TRBJ1-1; clone size: NA; V gene: TRBV19; CDR3 protein: CASSSSPSGVGTEAFF; CDR3 DNA: TGTGCCAGTAGTTCTTCCCCCTCAGGGGTGGGCACTGAAGCTTTCTTT
D gene: NA; J gene: TRBJ2-7; clone size: few; V gene: TRBV6-2/TRBV6-3; CDR3 protein: CASRRGLADSYEQYF; CDR3 DNA: TGTGCCAGCAGGAGGGGGTTGGCGGACTCCTACGAGCAGTACTTC
D gene: TRBD1; J gene: TRBJ2-2; clone size: NA; V gene: TRBV20-1; CDR3 protein: CSAVQGSTGELFF; CDR3 DNA: TGCAGTGCTGTACAGGGGTCCACCGGGGAGCTGTTTTTT
D gene: NA; J gene: TRBJ2-2; clone size: NA; V gene: TRBV19; CDR3 protein: CASSIAAGNTGELFF; CDR3 DNA: TGTGCCAGTAGTATTGCAGCGGGGAACACCGGGGAGCTGTTTTTT
D gene: NA; J gene: TRBJ2-3; clone size: few; V gene: TRBV10-3; CDR3 protein: CAPPEDTQYF; CDR3 DNA: TGTGCCCCCCCAGAGGATACGCAGTATTTT
D gene: NA; J gene: TRBJ2-3; clone size: NA; V gene: TRBV20-1; CDR3 protein: CSATRDLTSDTQYF; CDR3 DNA: TGCAGTGCTACCCGGGACCTTACGTCAGATACGCAGTATTTT
D gene: TRBD1; J gene: TRBJ1-2; clone size: NA; V gene: TRBV20-1; CDR3 protein: CSAPRGQGNRGYTF; CDR3 DNA: TGCAGTGCGCCCCGGGGACAGGGAAATCGGGGCTACACCTTC
D gene: NA; J gene: TRBJ1-5; clone size: NA; V gene: TRBV6-2/TRBV6-3; CDR3 protein: CASSTFVRGANQPQHF; CDR3 DNA: TGTGCCAGCAGTACGTTCGTCCGGGGGGCAAATCAGCCCCAGCATTTT
D gene: TRBD2; J gene: TRBJ2-3; clone size: NA; V gene: TRBV20-1; CDR3 protein: CSASAGVGDTQYF; CDR3 DNA: TGCAGTGCTAGCGCGGGAGTGGGAGATACGCAGTATTTT
D gene: NA; J gene: TRBJ2-6; clone size: once; V gene: TRBV10-3; CDR3 protein: CAIPGPPSSGANVLTF; CDR3 DNA: TGTGCCATCCCCGGGCCACCTTCCTCTGGGGCCAACGTCCTGACTTTC
D gene: NA; J gene: TRBJ2-2; clone size: NA; V gene: TRBV29-1; CDR3 protein: CSVETGLQISGTGELFF; CDR3 DNA: TGCAGCGTTGAGACGGGACTCCAAATCAGTGGTACCGGGGAGCTGTTTTTT
D gene: TRBD2; J gene: TRBJ2-1; clone size: NA; V gene: TRBV12-3/TRBV12-4; CDR3 protein: CASSLASGGYNEQFF; CDR3 DNA: TGTGCCAGCAGTTTAGCTAGCGGGGGCTACAATGAGCAGTTCTTC
D gene: NA; J gene: TRBJ1-1; clone size: NA; V gene: TRBV7-8; CDR3 protein: CASSHLGVFGRGGNTEAFF; CDR3 DNA: TGTGCCAGCAGCCACCTAGGCGTTTTTGGAAGGGGCGGGAACACTGAAGCTTTCTTT
D gene: NA; J gene: TRBJ2-7; clone size: NA; V gene: TRBV18; CDR3 protein: CASSPLGGQTYEQYF; CDR3 DNA: TGTGCCAGCTCGCCCCTCGGGGGTCAGACCTACGAGCAGTACTTC
D gene: NA; J gene: TRBJ2-3; clone size: NA; V gene: TRBV29-1; CDR3 protein: CSVGTDTQYF; CDR3 DNA: TGCAGCGTCGGCACAGATACGCAGTATTTT
D gene: TRBD2; J gene: TRBJ2-1; clone size: NA; V gene: TRBV5-1; CDR3 protein: CASSPGSGAGSNEQFF; CDR3 DNA: TGCGCCAGCAGCCCCGGGTCAGGAGCGGGAAGCAATGAGCAGTTCTTC
D gene: NA; J gene: TRBJ2-1; clone size: NA; V gene: TRBV25-1; CDR3 protein: CASSGWGTTIEFF; CDR3 DNA: TGTGCCAGCAGTGGTTGGGGGACCACTATCGAGTTCTTC
D gene: TRBD1; J gene: TRBJ2-5; clone size: few; V gene: TRBV6-4; CDR3 protein: CASSDDRGQTQYF; CDR3 DNA: TGTGCCAGCAGCGATGACAGGGGCCAGACCCAGTACTTC
D gene: TRBD2; J gene: TRBJ2-7; clone size: NA; V gene: TRBV20-1; CDR3 protein: CSASLAGYEQYF; CDR3 DNA: TGCAGTGCTAGCCTAGCGGGTTACGAGCAGTACTTC
D gene: NA; J gene: TRBJ1-1; clone size: few; V gene: TRBV12-3/TRBV12-4; CDR3 protein: CASIFSGAVYEAFF; CDR3 DNA: TGTGCCAGCATTTTTTCCGGGGCAGTATATGAAGCTTTCTTT
D gene: NA; J gene: TRBJ2-2; clone size: NA; V gene: TRBV7-2; CDR3 protein: CASSLFSDGELFF; CDR3 DNA: TGTGCCAGCAGCTTATTTTCGGACGGGGAGCTGTTTTTT
D gene: TRBD2; J gene: TRBJ2-1; clone size: NA; V gene: TRBV9; CDR3 protein: CASSPRHPASGSDEQFF; CDR3 DNA: TGTGCCAGCAGCCCCCGACACCCTGCTAGCGGGAGCGATGAGCAGTTCTTC
D gene: NA; J gene: TRBJ2-3; clone size: NA; V gene: TRBV5-1; CDR3 protein: CASSEGAGDTQYF; CDR3 DNA: TGCGCCAGCAGCGAAGGGGCTGGAGATACGCAGTATTTT
D gene: NA; J gene: TRBJ2-5; clone size: NA; V gene: TRBV7-2; CDR3 protein: CASSLGWKYQETQYF; CDR3 DNA: TGTGCCAGCAGCTTGGGTTGGAAGTACCAAGAGACCCAGTACTTC
D gene: TRBD1; J gene: TRBJ1-1; clone size: few; V gene: TRBV5-1; CDR3 protein: CASSGDSATEAFF; CDR3 DNA: TGCGCCAGCAGCGGGGACAGTGCCACTGAAGCTTTCTTT
D gene: NA; J gene: TRBJ1-1; clone size: NA; V gene: TRBV14; CDR3 protein: CASSPTRTNTEAFF; CDR3 DNA: TGTGCCAGCAGCCCTACACGGACGAACACTGAAGCTTTCTTT
D gene: NA; J gene: TRBJ2-1; clone size: NA; V gene: TRBV6-1; CDR3 protein: CASSESLREQFF; CDR3 DNA: TGTGCCAGCAGTGAATCTTTGAGGGAGCAGTTCTTC
D gene: NA; J gene: TRBJ1-1; clone size: NA; V gene: TRBV11-2; CDR3 protein: CASSLVSDTEAFF; CDR3 DNA: TGTGCCAGCAGCTTAGTCAGCGACACTGAAGCTTTCTTT
D gene: TRBD1; J gene: TRBJ1-5; clone size: NA; V gene: TRBV2; CDR3 protein: CASSVETGGSPNQPQHF; CDR3 DNA: TGTGCCAGCAGTGTAGAGACAGGGGGTAGTCCCAATCAGCCCCAGCATTTT
D gene: NA; J gene: TRBJ2-7; clone size: NA; V gene: TRBV28; CDR3 protein: CASLGEYEQYF; CDR3 DNA: TGTGCCAGCCTGGGTGAATACGAGCAGTACTTC
D gene: NA; J gene: TRBJ1-1; clone size: once; V gene: TRBV20-1; CDR3 protein: CSARHDKNTEAFF; CDR3 DNA: TGCAGTGCTAGACATGACAAGAACACTGAAGCTTTCTTT
D gene: NA; J gene: TRBJ2-3; clone size: few; V gene: TRBV11-2; CDR3 protein: CASDITGLGTDTQYF; CDR3 DNA: TGTGCCAGCGACATAACCGGCTTGGGCACAGATACGCAGTATTTT
D gene: NA; J gene: TRBJ2-5; clone size: NA; V gene: TRBV30; CDR3 protein: CAWSEQVKETQYF; CDR3 DNA: TGTGCCTGGAGTGAGCAGGTAAAAGAGACCCAGTACTTC
D gene: NA; J gene: TRBJ1-5; clone size: NA; V gene: TRBV7-8; CDR3 protein: CASSHRTASNQPQHF; CDR3 DNA: TGTGCCAGCAGCCATCGGACAGCCAGCAATCAGCCCCAGCATTTT
D gene: TRBD2; J gene: TRBJ2-1; clone size: few; V gene: TRBV25-1; CDR3 protein: CASSPSGASGRNEQFF; CDR3 DNA: TGTGCCAGCAGTCCCTCAGGGGCTAGCGGGAGAAATGAGCAGTTCTTC
D gene: NA; J gene: TRBJ2-1; clone size: NA; V gene: TRBV12-3/TRBV12-4; CDR3 protein: CASSETRGHEQFF; CDR3 DNA: TGTGCCAGCTCTGAGACTCGGGGACATGAGCAGTTCTTC
D gene: TRBD2; J gene: TRBJ2-1; clone size: NA; V gene: TRBV18; CDR3 protein: CASSPTSGRSNEQFF; CDR3 DNA: TGTGCCAGCTCGCCAACTAGCGGGAGGAGCAATGAGCAGTTCTTC
D gene: NA; J gene: TRBJ2-1; clone size: few; V gene: TRBV28; CDR3 protein: CASSGLTGPSEQFF; CDR3 DNA: TGTGCCAGCAGTGGACTAACGGGTCCTAGTGAGCAGTTCTTC
D gene: NA; J gene: TRBJ2-7; clone size: NA; V gene: TRBV29-1; CDR3 protein: CSVDFPGTDEQYF; CDR3 DNA: TGCAGCGTTGATTTTCCGGGGACGGACGAGCAGTACTTC
D gene: NA; J gene: TRBJ1-2; clone size: NA; V gene: TRBV20-1; CDR3 protein: CSARPLNYGYTF; CDR3 DNA: TGCAGTGCTAGACCGTTAAACTATGGCTACACCTTC
D gene: NA; J gene: TRBJ1-5; clone size: NA; V gene: TRBV6-2/TRBV6-3; CDR3 protein: CASSYSIGGMSNQPQHF; CDR3 DNA: TGTGCCAGCAGTTACTCGATAGGAGGGATGAGCAATCAGCCCCAGCATTTT
D gene: NA; J gene: TRBJ2-5; clone size: few; V gene: TRBV5-1; CDR3 protein: CASSLSGSADKETQYF; CDR3 DNA: TGCGCCAGCAGCTTGTCCGGGAGCGCCGACAAGGAGACCCAGTACTTC
D gene: TRBD1; J gene: TRBJ1-1; clone size: NA; V gene: TRBV29-1; CDR3 protein: CSVGQGGTEAFF; CDR3 DNA: TGCAGCGTGGGGCAGGGGGGCACTGAAGCTTTCTTT
D gene: TRBD2; J gene: TRBJ2-1; clone size: NA; V gene: TRBV20-1; CDR3 protein: CSAPKRDYNEQFF; CDR3 DNA: TGCAGTGCGCCAAAGCGGGACTACAATGAGCAGTTCTTC
D gene: NA; J gene: TRBJ2-1; clone size: NA; V gene: TRBV12-3/TRBV12-4; CDR3 protein: CASSRQGQNNEQFF; CDR3 DNA: TGTGCCAGCAGTCGCCAGGGACAAAACAATGAGCAGTTCTTC
D gene: NA; J gene: TRBJ2-3; clone size: many; V gene: TRBV20-1; CDR3 protein: CSARENTQYF; CDR3 DNA: TGCAGTGCTAGGGAAAATACGCAGTATTTT
D gene: NA; J gene: TRBJ1-3; clone size: NA; V gene: TRBV20-1; CDR3 protein: CSARASRAGGNTIYF; CDR3 DNA: TGCAGTGCTAGAGCGTCTAGGGCCGGGGGAAACACCATATATTTT
D gene: NA; J gene: TRBJ1-1; clone size: NA; V gene: TRBV7-9; CDR3 protein: CASSLGGGFNEAFF; CDR3 DNA: TGTGCCAGCAGCTTAGGAGGGGGTTTTAATGAAGCTTTCTTT
D gene: NA; J gene: TRBJ2-6; clone size: few; V gene: TRBV12-3/TRBV12-4; CDR3 protein: CASSFIVMAAGANVLTF; CDR3 DNA: TGTGCCAGCAGTTTCATCGTTATGGCTGCCGGGGCCAACGTCCTGACTTTC
D gene: TRBD1; J gene: TRBJ2-1; clone size: NA; V gene: TRBV7-9; CDR3 protein: CASSVGQAGNEQFF; CDR3 DNA: TGTGCCAGCAGCGTCGGACAGGCCGGGAATGAGCAGTTCTTC